These 14 T cell receptor beta chains originate from one sample sequenced in a study of cytomegalovirus exposure and HLA in healthy donors. With 60 Vbeta and 13 Jbeta primers, the PCR was carried out. The repertoire was sequenced with immunoSEQ multiplex PCR; TCRdb's copy has only in-frame clones and lacks some. The data contain hundreds of thousands of clones, 78% of them seen just once; the ten biggest clones take up 3% to 4.5%. The specimen sequenced was PBMCs. The receptors were sampled from a male donor in good health and CMV-seronegative.

This chain uses TRBV5-4 with TRBJ2-4, with 14 bases lining up with TRBD2. The CDR3 is made up of 18 amino acids. Germline trimming cut 2 bases from V and 2 bases from J; bases unmatched to any gene: 6. Germline CDR1 and CDR2: SGHNT and YYREEE (reference sequence). The CDR3 here is CASSFGLAGGGSKNIQYF. Here the CDR3 DNA reads TGTGCCAGCAGCTTTGGACTAGCGGGAGGCGGGTCCAAAAACATTCAGTACTTC. Based on the CDR3 plus reference TRBV5-4 and TRBJ2-4, the full variable domain is ETGVTQSPTHLIKTRGQQVTLRCSSQSGHNTVSWYQQALGQGPQFIFQYYREEENGRGNFPPRFSGLQFPNYSSELNVNALELDDSALYLCASSFGLAGGGSKNIQYFGAGTRLSVL.

The chain is built from TRBV5-1 and TRBJ2-5, with 7 bases that match TRBD1. V trimming: 4 bases; J trimming: 7 bases; junction bases outside the gene matches: 13. CDR1 is SGHRS and CDR2 is YFSETQ in the germline V gene. The CDR3 has 15 amino acids. Written as DNA, the CDR3 is TGCGCCAGCAGCGAGCAAGGGACAGCCCAGGTGACCCAGTACTTC. Residues: CASSEQGTAQVTQYF. The full variable domain, with the rest looked up from reference TRBV5-1 and TRBJ2-5, is KAGVTQTPRYLIKTRGQQVTLSCSPISGHRSVSWYQQTPGQGLQFLFEYFSETQRNKGNFPGRFSGRQFSNSRSEMNVSTLELGDSALYLCASSEQGTAQVTQYFGPGTRLLVL.

V gene TRBV7-9 combines with J gene TRBJ1-1; D not resolved. V was trimmed by 2 bases and J by 6 bases, leaving 4 bases between them. CDR3 length: 11 amino acids. From germline, CDR1 is SEHNR and CDR2 FQNEAQ (reference sequence). CDR3 DNA sequence: TGTGCCAGCAGCTTAAGCGCTGAAGCTTTCTTT. Amino acid sequence: CASSLSAEAFF.

The chain is built from TRBV18 and TRBJ2-5, with D hard to call. The germline V and J ends were trimmed by 2 bases and 5 bases, with 15 bases remaining between them. The CDR3 totals 15 residues. Germline assignment: CDR1 KGHSH and CDR2 LQKENI. CDR3 sequence (DNA): TGTGCCAGCTCACCAATGTCCAGTCCCGGGGAGACCCAGTACTTC. It yields the protein CASSPMSSPGETQYF.

The J gene is TRBJ1-2, the V gene TRBV7-2; 9 nucleotides line up with TRBD1. The V and J ends lost 5 bases and 4 bases, in that order; junction bases with no gene match: 5. The germline gives CDR1 SGHTA, CDR2 FQGNSA. The CDR3 runs to 14 residues. CDR3 sequence reads: CASSRTGDAYGYTF. The CDR3 coding sequence is TGTGCCAGCAGCCGGACAGGGGACGCCTATGGCTACACCTTC.

The rearrangement joins TRBV5-1 to TRBJ2-6; D is perhaps TRBD1 (5 bases). Germline loops: CDR1 SGHRS, CDR2 YFSETQ. Trimming took 7 bases from V and 1 from J, leaving 24 bases between them. This CDR3 comprises 19 residues. The CDR3 coding sequence is TGCGCCAGCCGCTGGGGCTCCCTAATATCAGCTTCTGGGGCCAACGTCCTGACTTTC. It translates to CASRWGSLISASGANVLTF.

This chain links TRBV6-1 with TRBJ1-3; D not resolved. CDR3 length: 13 residues. CDR1 MNHNS and CDR2 SASEGT come from the germline V gene. The V end lost 11 bases, the J end lost 0 bases, and 11 bases lay between the germline ends. The DNA of the CDR3 is TGTGCCGGTCGACTGAACTCTGGAAACACCATATATTTT. Translating it yields CAGRLNSGNTIYF.

In this sample, this clone turned up a few times. This chain joins TRBV5-1 and TRBJ1-1; tentative D call: TRBD1 (6 bases). The CDR3 consists of 12 residues. Trimming took 1 base from V and 8 from J, leaving 9 bases between them. Germline V gives CDR1 SGHRS, CDR2 YFSETQ. DNA of the CDR3: TGCGCCAGCAGCTTGACCGACAGGGAAGCTTTCTTT. Its translation is CASSLTDREAFF.

V gene TRBV2 combines with J gene TRBJ2-2; D may be TRBD1 (5 bases). Germline CDR1 SNHLY, CDR2 FYNNEI. This CDR3 is built from 15 residues. Trimming took 7 bases from V and 2 from J, leaving 14 bases between them. CDR3 DNA: TGTGCCAGCACAATTTACAGGCGAAACACCGGGGAGCTGTTTTTT. It is translated as CASTIYRRNTGELFF.

This sequence joins TRBV7-2 and TRBJ1-2; the D gene is possibly TRBD1 (6 bases). This CDR3 comprises 13 residues. Germline-derived CDR1 and CDR2 are SGHTA and FQGNSA. Trimming took off 5 bases at V and 4 bases at J, with 11 bases between the two ends. This CDR3 is CASSPTGSYGYTF. In nucleotides, the CDR3 is TGTGCCAGCAGCCCCACAGGGAGCTATGGCTACACCTTC.

This sequence joins TRBV2 and TRBJ1-2, with TRBD1 matching over 8 bases. V was pared by 5 bases and J by 1 base, with 9 bases of the junction left unmatched. CDR1 is SNHLY and CDR2 is FYNNEI in the germline V gene. The CDR3 runs to 16 residues. The CDR3 here is CASSTGGRANNYGYTF. DNA for the CDR3: TGTGCCAGCAGTACAGGGGGGCGCGCAAATAACTATGGCTACACCTTC.

The V gene is TRBV27, the J gene TRBJ1-5, with 11 bases that match TRBD1. CDR3 length equals 14 residues. Germline V gene data show CDR1 as MNHEY and CDR2 as SMNVEV (reference sequence). The trim removed 2 bases at V and 7 bases at J, leaving 1 base unmatched. The CDR3 region is CASSLGTGGQPQHF. The CDR3 DNA reads as TGTGCCAGCAGTTTAGGGACAGGGGGGCAGCCCCAGCATTTT.

Turning to this clone: This sample also contains other DNA sequences that code for the same CDR3. The rearrangement links TRBV29-1 to TRBJ1-2, with 7 positions matching TRBD1. The V segment lost 6 bases and the J segment 4 bases; nucleotides outside the gene matches: 5. This CDR3 comprises 12 residues. The V gene's germline CDR1 is SQVTM and CDR2 ANQGSEA. The CDR3 nucleotides read TGCAGCGTCCGGGACAGCGTCTATGGCTACACCTTC. Translating it yields CSVRDSVYGYTF. Complete variable domain (other parts from reference TRBV29-1 and TRBJ1-2): SAVISQKPSRDICQRGTSLTIQCQVDSQVTMMFWYRQQPGQSLTLIATANQGSEATYESGFVIDKFPISRPNLTFSTLTVSNMSPEDSSIYLCSVRDSVYGYTFGSGTRLTVV.

The J gene is TRBJ2-1, the V gene TRBV9; D perhaps matches TRBD2 (6 bases). This CDR3 spans 16 amino acids. In germline, CDR1 is SGDLS, CDR2 YYNGEE. V was clipped by 0 bases and J by 2 bases, with 12 bases between them. The CDR3 loop is CASSVDPAGTYNEQFF. The CDR3, as DNA: TGTGCCAGCAGCGTAGATCCGGCGGGGACCTACAATGAGCAGTTCTTC.